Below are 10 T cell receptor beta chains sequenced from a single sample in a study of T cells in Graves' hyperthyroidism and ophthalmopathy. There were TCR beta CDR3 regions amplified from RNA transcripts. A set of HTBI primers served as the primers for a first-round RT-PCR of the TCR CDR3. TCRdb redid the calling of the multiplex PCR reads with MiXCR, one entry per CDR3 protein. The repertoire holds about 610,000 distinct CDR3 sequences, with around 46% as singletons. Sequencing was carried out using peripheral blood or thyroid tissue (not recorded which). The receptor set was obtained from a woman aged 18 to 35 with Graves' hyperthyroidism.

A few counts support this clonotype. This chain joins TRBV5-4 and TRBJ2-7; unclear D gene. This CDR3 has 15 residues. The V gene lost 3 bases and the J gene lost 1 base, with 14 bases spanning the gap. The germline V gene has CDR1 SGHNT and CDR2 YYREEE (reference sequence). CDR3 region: CASSSDTSTSYEQYF. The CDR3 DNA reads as TGTGCCAGCAGCTCCGACACCTCTACTTCCTACGAGCAGTACTTC.

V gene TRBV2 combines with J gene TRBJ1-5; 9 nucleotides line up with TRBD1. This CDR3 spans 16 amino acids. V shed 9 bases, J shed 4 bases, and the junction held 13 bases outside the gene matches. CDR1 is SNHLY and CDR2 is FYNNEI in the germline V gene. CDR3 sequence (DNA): TGTGCCAGACAGGCAGAGGACAGGGGCATTAATCAGCCCCAGCATTTT. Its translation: CARQAEDRGINQPQHF.

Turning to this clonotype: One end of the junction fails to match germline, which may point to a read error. Here the CDR3 DNA reads TGTGCCACAACACCCCAGGGGACAGGGGGCGCGGCCGGTGGCCACACCTTC. It specifies CATTPQGTGGAAGGHTF. The chain employs TRBV10-3 and TRBJ1-2; TRBD1 agrees at 12 bases. The length of the CDR3 is 17 residues. Germline CDR1 and CDR2: ENHRY and SYGVKD.

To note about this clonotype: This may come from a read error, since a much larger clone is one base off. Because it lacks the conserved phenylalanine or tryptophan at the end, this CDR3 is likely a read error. The CDR3 sequence: CASSQIGLGTEVQETQYL. For the CDR3, the DNA is TGTGCCAGCAGCCAAATCGGCCTAGGGACGGAAGTTCAAGAGACCCAGTACCTC. The J gene is TRBJ2-5, the V gene TRBV5-8; D tentatively reads TRBD1 or TRBD2 (5 bases each). The CDR3 runs 18 residues. Germline values: CDR1 SGHTS, CDR2 YDEGEE. V lost 4 bases, J lost 2 bases, and 24 bases lay in between.

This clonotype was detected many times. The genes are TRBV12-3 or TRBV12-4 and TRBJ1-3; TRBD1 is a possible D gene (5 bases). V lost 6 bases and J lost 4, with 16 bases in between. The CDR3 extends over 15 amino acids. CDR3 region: CASRSGGVGGNTIYF. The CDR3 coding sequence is TGTGCCAGCAGATCTGGAGGGGTCGGAGGAAACACCATATATTTT.

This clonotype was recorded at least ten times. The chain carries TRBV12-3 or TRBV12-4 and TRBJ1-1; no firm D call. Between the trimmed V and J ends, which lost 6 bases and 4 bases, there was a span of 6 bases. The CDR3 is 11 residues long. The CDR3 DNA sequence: TGTGCCAGCAGGGGCCCCACTGAAGCTTTCTTT. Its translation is CASRGPTEAFF.

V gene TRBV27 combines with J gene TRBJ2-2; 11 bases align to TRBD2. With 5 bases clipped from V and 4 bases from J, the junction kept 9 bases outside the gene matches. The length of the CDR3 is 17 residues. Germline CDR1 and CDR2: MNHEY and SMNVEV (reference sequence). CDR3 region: CASSPRLAGKSTGELFF. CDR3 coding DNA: TGTGCCAGCAGTCCCAGACTAGCGGGAAAAAGCACCGGGGAGCTGTTTTTT.

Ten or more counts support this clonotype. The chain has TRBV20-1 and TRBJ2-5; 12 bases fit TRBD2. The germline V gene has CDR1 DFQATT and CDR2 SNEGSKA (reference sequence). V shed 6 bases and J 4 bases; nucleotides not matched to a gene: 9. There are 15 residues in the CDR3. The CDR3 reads CSATRLAGVAETQYF. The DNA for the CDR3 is TGCAGTGCCACAAGACTAGCGGGAGTTGCAGAGACCCAGTACTTC.

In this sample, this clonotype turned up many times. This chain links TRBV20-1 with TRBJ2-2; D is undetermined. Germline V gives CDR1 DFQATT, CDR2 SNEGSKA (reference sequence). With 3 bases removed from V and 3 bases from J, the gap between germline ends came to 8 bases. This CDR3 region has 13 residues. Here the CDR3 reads CSARDGYTGELFF. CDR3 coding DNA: TGCAGTGCTAGGGACGGGTACACCGGGGAGCTGTTTTTT.

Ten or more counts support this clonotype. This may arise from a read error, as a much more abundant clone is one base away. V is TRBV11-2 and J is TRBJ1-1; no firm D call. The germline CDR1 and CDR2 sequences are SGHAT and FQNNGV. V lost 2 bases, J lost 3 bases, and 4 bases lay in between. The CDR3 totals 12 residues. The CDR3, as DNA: TGTGCCAGCAGCTTACCGCACACTGAAGCTTTCTTT. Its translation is CASSLPHTEAFF.